Listed here are 14 T cell receptor beta chains from one sample, sequenced in a study of early T cells in non-severe SARS-CoV-2 infection. TCRdb used MiXCR to reprocess the 5' RACE reads, holding one entry per CDR3 protein. The profile shows about 80,000 distinct CDR3 sequences, around 8.7% of them singletons. The source material was whole blood. These receptors originate from an adult who was a healthcare worker with PCR-confirmed SARS-CoV-2 infection or an uninfected control (not recorded which).

The chain couples TRBV2 to TRBJ2-7; D not certain. CDR1 and CDR2 from the germline V gene are SNHLY and FYNNEI. The CDR3 covers 14 residues. V lost 3 bases and J lost 0, with 9 bases in between. CDR3 coding DNA: TGTGCCAGCAGTGATCCAAGCAGCTCCTACGAGCAGTACTTC. This translates into CASSDPSSSYEQYF.

This clonotype is judged medium-sized (0.01 to 0.1%). V is TRBV28 and J is TRBJ1-1, with 8 positions matching TRBD1. The CDR3 length is 15 residues. Trimming at V came to 3 bases and at J to 4 bases, leaving 7 bases not matched to a gene. The germline V gene encodes CDR1 MDHEN and CDR2 SYDVKM. The CDR3 DNA is TGTGCCAGCAGTTTGAGGCAGGGGGCTGTCACTGAAGCTTTCTTT. This codes for CASSLRQGAVTEAFF.

This clonotype was counted between two and nine times. V and J are TRBV5-1 and TRBJ2-1; no definite D call. CDR1 SGHRS and CDR2 YFSETQ come from the germline V gene. Trimming took 2 bases from V and 6 from J, leaving 15 bases between them. This CDR3 has 15 residues. Here the CDR3 reads CASSFESISGNEQFF. The CDR3 nucleotides are TGCGCCAGCAGCTTCGAAAGCATATCAGGCAATGAGCAGTTCTTC.

The table lists this clonotype with many counts. V and J are TRBV6-1 and TRBJ2-2; no firm D call. Per the germline V gene, CDR1 is MNHNS and CDR2 is SASEGT. The CDR3 runs 18 residues. The V end was cut by 0 bases, the J end by 6 bases, with 20 bases between. The CDR3 is CASSEAAPVPGGAGELFF. DNA of the CDR3: TGTGCCAGCAGTGAAGCAGCACCGGTCCCGGGTGGGGCCGGGGAGCTGTTTTTT.

This clonotype has more than one count but fewer than ten. The rearrangement links TRBV19 to TRBJ1-1, with D possibly TRBD1 on 6 matching bases. Trimming left V 3 bases short and J 4 bases short, with 15 bases between. Germline CDR1 and CDR2: LNHDA and SQIVND (reference sequence). CDR3 length: 15 amino acids. The chain's CDR3 is CASSIEGTGLTEAFF. CDR3 sequence (DNA): TGTGCCAGTAGTATCGAAGGCACAGGGCTCACTGAAGCTTTCTTT.

This clonotype occurred many times. The chain is built from TRBV7-9 and TRBJ1-5, with D tentatively TRBD1 (5 bases). V dropped 5 bases and J dropped 3 bases, with 17 bases sitting between them. Germline-derived CDR1 and CDR2 are SEHNR and FQNEAQ (reference sequence). The CDR3 covers 16 residues. This CDR3 is CASSQTAGSINQPQHF. The CDR3 coding sequence is TGTGCCAGCAGCCAGACCGCAGGGTCTATCAATCAGCCCCAGCATTTT. Looking up the rest from reference TRBV7-9 and TRBJ1-5 gives the full variable domain: DTGVSQNPRHKITKRGQNVTFRCDPISEHNRLYWYRQTLGQGPEFLTYFQNEAQLEKSRLLSDRFSAERPKGSFSTLEIQRTEQGDSAMYLCASSQTAGSINQPQHFGDGTRLSIL.

This clonotype was picked up many times. This chain uses TRBV21-1 with TRBJ2-4; the table's D call of TRBD1 was not tested on the DNA. TRBV21-1 is marked as a pseudogene. The CDR3 covers 12 residues. CDR3 bases: TGTGCCAGCAGCACCTACAGGGAGGCCCTTGACTTC. Translating gives CASSTYREALDF.

The gene calls are TRBV7-9 and TRBJ2-7, with D perhaps TRBD1 (6 bases). Deletions cut 4 bases from V and 4 bases from J, with 11 bases between. Germline values: CDR1 SEHNR, CDR2 FQNEAQ (reference sequence). The CDR3 has 13 amino acids. The CDR3 nucleotides are TGTGCCAGCAGCTCAGGGGTAGGTTACGAGCAGTACTTC. The encoded protein is CASSSGVGYEQYF. Full variable domain (missing parts from reference TRBV7-9 and TRBJ2-7): DTGVSQNPRHKITKRGQNVTFRCDPISEHNRLYWYRQTLGQGPEFLTYFQNEAQLEKSRLLSDRFSAERPKGSFSTLEIQRTEQGDSAMYLCASSSGVGYEQYFGPGTRLTVT.

This clonotype was counted at least ten times. The V gene is TRBV5-1, the J gene TRBJ2-7; D perhaps matches TRBD2 (5 bases). The CDR3 is 14 residues long. Germline V gene lookup returns CDR1 SGHRS and CDR2 YFSETQ. V lost 1 base and J 3 bases, leaving 11 bases between the germline ends. The chain's CDR3 is CASSLSPSGYEQYF. The CDR3 DNA reads as TGCGCCAGCAGCTTGTCACCGAGCGGCTACGAGCAGTACTTC.

This clonotype was counted once. A much larger clone differs by one base, so this may be a read error. The chain recombines TRBV14 with TRBJ2-2, with 10 bases matching TRBD1. There are 17 residues in the CDR3. Germline-derived CDR1 and CDR2 are SGHDN and FVKESK. The CDR3 protein is CASSPRQGAINTGGLFF. The CDR3 region has the DNA TGTGCCAGCAGCCCAAGACAGGGGGCAATTAACACCGGGGGGCTGTTTTTT.

This clonotype was seen many times. V usage is TRBV28 and J usage is TRBJ1-4; 7 bases fit TRBD1. Per the germline V gene, CDR1 is MDHEN and CDR2 is SYDVKM. CDR3 size: 15 residues. The V and J ends lost 2 bases and 3 bases, in that order; junction bases with no gene match: 3. Here the CDR3 DNA reads TGTGCCAGCAGTTTAGACAGGGCGGCTAATGAAAAACTGTTTTTT. Translation: CASSLDRAANEKLFF.

The chain carries TRBV2 and TRBJ2-5, with 11 bases matching TRBD2. CDR1 and CDR2 (germline): SNHLY, FYNNEI. Trimming at V came to 4 bases and at J to 3 bases, leaving 4 bases not matched to a gene. There are 15 residues in the CDR3. The CDR3, as DNA: TGTGCCAGCAGTGTAGCTAGCGGGGGGAAAGAGACCCAGTACTTC. It codes for CASSVASGGKETQYF.

Remarks on this clonotype: A much bigger clone sits one base away, suggesting this may be a read error. This rearrangement joins TRBV7-6 to TRBJ2-1, with 11 bases fitting TRBD2. Germline V lookup: CDR1 SGHVS, CDR2 FNYEAQ. The V and J ends lost 4 bases and 6 bases, in that order; junction bases with no gene match: 5. The CDR3 runs 15 residues. The DNA of the CDR3 is TGTGCCAGCAGCTCCGGACTAGCGGGCTTCAATGAGCAGTTCTTC. It translates to CASSSGLAGFNEQFF.

This chain connects TRBV28 to TRBJ2-5; possibly TRBD2 for D (6 bases). Germline assignment: CDR1 MDHEN and CDR2 SYDVKM. The ends were cut back, 4 bases at V and 5 bases at J, with 11 bases in the middle. CDR3 size: 13 residues. The CDR3 region has the DNA TGTGCCAGCAGTTCTACTAGCATTGAGACCCAGTACTTC. Amino acid sequence: CASSSTSIETQYF.